These 26 T cell receptor beta chains were all obtained from the same sample, sequenced in a study of shared clonotypes between healthy human individuals (dated by TCRdb to 2019 to 2021). The library was built by means of the immunoSEQ multiplex PCR assay. In its TCRdb copy, this immuneACCESS table keeps in-frame sequences only and misses some clones. Where compared with another copy, unresolved V genes explain less than half of these, and the others have no known cause. For this sample the table gives over 100,000 clones, of which roughly 70% were detected only once. Roughly a quarter of the sample rests with the top ten. Sequencing was performed on memory CD8+ T cells sorted from blood. In the paper's terms, the cell subset or site label means: CD45RO+ cells pooled with CCR7-negative TemRA cells. These receptors came from a woman in her twenties or thirties in good health.

This clone was seen many times. The CDR3 region has the DNA TGTGCCAGCACTATAGGGGAGACCTACAATGAGCAGTTCTTC. Amino acids: CASTIGETYNEQFF. The V call is TRBV7-6, the J call TRBJ2-1; D assignment may be TRBD1 or TRBD2 (5 bases each). From germline, CDR1 is SGHVS and CDR2 FNYEAQ. The CDR3 is 14 amino acids. The V end lost 7 bases, the J end lost 2 bases, and 12 bases lay between the germline ends.

This clone came up many times. CDR3 sequence (DNA): TGTGCCAGCAGTGAACCTGGGACTAGCGGGACCTTCGACGAGCAGTACTTC. This encodes CASSEPGTSGTFDEQYF. The chain joins TRBV25-1 to TRBJ2-7, with 13 bases identical to TRBD2. V shed 2 bases, J shed 5 bases, and the junction held 9 bases outside the gene matches. Per germline, CDR1 MGHDK and CDR2 SYGVNS. The CDR3 length is 17 residues.

This chain joins TRBV10-2 and TRBJ2-7; no reliable D call. Deletions cut 2 bases from V and 5 bases from J, with 4 bases between. The CDR3 consists of 11 residues. The germline V gene encodes CDR1 WSHSY and CDR2 SAAADI. In DNA, the CDR3 is TGCGCCAGCAGTGAGGGCCACGAGCAGTACTTC. Amino acid sequence: CASSEGHEQYF.

This clone was picked up a small number of times. This sequence joins TRBV11-2 and TRBJ2-3; 11 bases fit TRBD2. The length of the CDR3 is 15 residues. Germline V gene sequence: CDR1 SGHAT, CDR2 FQNNGV. Unmatched junction bases numbered 3, after V lost 3 bases and J lost 4 bases. The DNA for the CDR3 is TGTGCCAGCAGCTTGACTAGCGGGACGGCAGATACGCAGTATTTT. The encoded protein is CASSLTSGTADTQYF.

The chain employs TRBV7-6 and TRBJ2-3; D call uncertain. CDR3 size: 15 residues. The germline CDR1 and CDR2 sequences are SGHVS and FNYEAQ. Trimming left V 1 base short and J 0 bases short, with 8 bases between. For the CDR3, the DNA is TGTGCCAGCAGCTTAGGGGCGGAAAGCACAGATACGCAGTATTTT. As protein: CASSLGAESTDTQYF.

V and J are TRBV11-2 and TRBJ2-5; weak D call: TRBD1 (5 bases). This CDR3 region has 18 residues. The V end was cut by 2 bases, the J end by 2 bases, with 21 bases between. Per the germline V gene, CDR1 is SGHAT and CDR2 is FQNNGV. CDR3 DNA sequence: TGTGCCAGCAGCTTAACCCCGCGGAGTAGGGGAAGACAAGAGACCCAGTACTTC. Translation gives CASSLTPRSRGRQETQYF.

The chain recombines TRBV27 with TRBJ1-1, with TRBD1 as a possible D gene (5 bases). The ends were cut back, 5 bases at V and 7 bases at J, with 14 bases in the middle. Germline CDR1 MNHEY, CDR2 SMNVEV (reference sequence). This CDR3 has 13 residues. The CDR3: CASSPGHRVEAFF. The DNA for the CDR3 is TGTGCCAGCAGTCCCGGACATAGGGTTGAAGCTTTCTTT.

This clone was counted a few times. This sequence joins TRBV29-1 and TRBJ2-1, with TRBD2 matching 7 bases. This CDR3 contains 14 residues. J gave up 8 bases and V 4 bases, and 11 bases lay outside the gene matches. Germline CDR1 reads SQVTM; CDR2 reads ANQGSEA. CDR3 amino acids: CSVGGGRAYYEQFF. The CDR3 DNA reads as TGCAGCGTTGGAGGAGGGAGGGCGTACTATGAGCAGTTCTTC.

Points on this clone: A read error may account for a junction end that differs from germline. V usage is TRBV19 and J usage is TRBJ1-6; D might be TRBD1 (6 bases). The germline gives CDR1 LNHDA, CDR2 SQIVND (reference sequence). The CDR3 is 10 amino acids. This CDR3 reads CASSPIDRPF. The DNA for the CDR3 is TGTGCCAGTAGTCCCATAGACAGGCCGTTT.

This clone came up a few times. This chain links TRBV27 with TRBJ1-2, with TRBD1 identical over 8 bases. Germline values: CDR1 MNHEY, CDR2 SMNVEV (reference sequence). The CDR3 runs 15 residues. Trimming at V came to 7 bases and at J to 5 bases, leaving 12 bases not matched to a gene. For the CDR3, the DNA is TGTGCCAGCAAAGAAAGGGGGGACAGGTCATATGGCTACACCTTC. Protein sequence: CASKERGDRSYGYTF.

The sample holds one count of this clone. The rearrangement links TRBV27 to TRBJ2-1, with 11 bases that match TRBD2. V gave up 2 bases and J gave up 8 bases; unmatched junction bases: 5. CDR1 MNHEY and CDR2 SMNVEV come from the germline V gene (reference sequence). The CDR3 spans 15 residues. The CDR3 reads CASSLTSGSLDEQFF. In DNA form, the CDR3 reads TGTGCCAGCAGTTTAACTAGCGGGAGTCTGGATGAGCAGTTCTTC.

The sample holds a few counts of this clone. The chain employs TRBV11-1 and TRBJ2-1; 9 nucleotides line up with TRBD1. V lost 5 bases to trimming and J lost 9 bases; unmatched junction nucleotides: 11. Germline CDR1 and CDR2: SGHAT and FQDESV (reference sequence). The CDR3 has 15 residues. Here the CDR3 reads CASSHYRGLSIEQFF. The CDR3 region has the DNA TGTGCCAGCAGCCATTACAGGGGGCTTAGCATTGAGCAGTTCTTC.

This clone has at least ten counts. Other DNA sequences in this sample translate to the same CDR3. The chain uses TRBV5-1 and TRBJ2-7; no clear D gene. Germline V gene sequence: CDR1 SGHRS, CDR2 YFSETQ. CDR3 length: 14 residues. V lost 0 bases and J lost 2, with 9 bases in between. CDR3: CASSLEGPPYEQYF. Written as DNA, the CDR3 is TGCGCCAGCAGCTTGGAAGGGCCCCCCTACGAGCAGTACTTC.

This chain connects TRBV7-9 to TRBJ2-3; D ambiguous. Germline loops: CDR1 SEHNR, CDR2 FQNEAQ (reference sequence). V lost 5 bases to trimming and J lost 2 bases, with 17 bases between them. The CDR3 length is 16 residues. DNA of the CDR3: TGTGCCAGCAGCCCCGGACGCCAAAGATTCACAGATACGCAGTATTTT. As protein: CASSPGRQRFTDTQYF.

The chain combines TRBV6-5 with TRBJ1-2; 8 bases map to TRBD1. CDR1 is MNHEY and CDR2 is SVGAGI in the germline V gene. V gave up 5 bases and J gave up 7 bases; unmatched junction bases: 9. The CDR3 has 14 amino acids. The CDR3 spells CASSTQGGHGGYTF. CDR3 bases: TGTGCCAGCAGTACACAGGGGGGGCACGGTGGCTACACCTTC.

The chain recombines TRBV6-5 with TRBJ1-2; maybe TRBD1 (5 bases). CDR3 size: 15 residues. Germline-derived CDR1 and CDR2 are MNHEY and SVGAGI. V lost 0 bases and J 6 bases, leaving 14 bases between the germline ends. As DNA, the CDR3 is TGTGCCAGCAGTTACTCGAGAGGTGGAGGGGATGGCTACACCTTC. It yields the protein CASSYSRGGGDGYTF.

The chain has TRBV7-9 and TRBJ2-7; D may be TRBD2 (6 bases). The length of the CDR3 is 17 residues. CDR1 is SEHNR, CDR2 FQNEAQ, per germline (reference sequence). Trimming stripped 10 bases from V and 2 bases from J, with 27 bases between. CDR3 residues: CAILDQGPRRRAYEQYF. The CDR3 DNA is TGTGCCATCCTAGACCAGGGCCCTAGGCGGAGGGCCTACGAGCAGTACTTC.

The rearrangement links TRBV7-2 to TRBJ2-1; D remains unclear. V lost 3 bases, J lost 4 bases, and 10 bases lay in between. Per germline, CDR1 SGHTA and CDR2 FQGNSA. CDR3 length: 14 residues. CDR3 protein: CASSFSSVYNEQFF. CDR3 bases: TGTGCCAGCAGCTTTTCCAGCGTTTACAATGAGCAGTTCTTC.

The rearrangement uses TRBV4-2 and TRBJ2-1, with 13 bases identical to TRBD2. V shed 6 bases and J 5 bases; nucleotides not matched to a gene: 7. The CDR3 length is 16 residues. Germline CDR1 reads LGHNA; CDR2 reads YNFKEQ. The CDR3, as DNA: TGTGCCAGCAGGGGGACTAGCGGGACAAACGACAATGAGCAGTTCTTC. Protein sequence: CASRGTSGTNDNEQFF.

V gene TRBV2 combines with J gene TRBJ2-1; 9 bases line up with TRBD2. CDR3 length: 17 residues. Losses at the gene ends were 6 bases for V and 8 bases for J; bases not matched to a gene: 17. Germline V lookup: CDR1 SNHLY, CDR2 FYNNEI. CDR3 region: CASSGTATSGNNDEQFF. The CDR3 nucleotides read TGTGCCAGCAGCGGAACGGCGACTAGCGGAAACAACGATGAGCAGTTCTTC.

The gene calls are TRBV4-1 and TRBJ2-2; 8 positions match TRBD2. Germline CDR1 reads MGHRA; CDR2 reads YSYEKL. V lost 1 base to trimming and J lost 5 bases; unmatched junction nucleotides: 6. This CDR3 contains 16 residues. The CDR3 here is CASSQVVGRETGELFF. The CDR3 DNA reads as TGCGCCAGCAGCCAAGTAGTCGGGAGGGAGACCGGGGAGCTGTTTTTT.

This clone was detected only once. The rearrangement joins TRBV15 to TRBJ2-1; the D is unclear. CDR1 is LNHNV, CDR2 YYDKDF, per germline (reference sequence). V lost 7 bases and J lost 2, with 6 bases in between. The CDR3 covers 12 residues. The CDR3 region is CATTGPYNEQFF. The CDR3 bases are TGTGCCACCACCGGACCCTACAATGAGCAGTTCTTC. The complete variable domain, with remaining parts taken from reference TRBV15 and TRBJ2-1, reads DAMVIQNPRYQVTQFGKPVTLSCSQTLNHNVMYWYQQKSSQAPKLLFHYYDKDFNNEADTPDNFQSRRPNTSFCFLDIRSPGLGDTAMYLCATTGPYNEQFFGPGTRLTVL.

V and J are TRBV28 and TRBJ1-5; 7 bases align to TRBD1. The germline CDR1 and CDR2 sequences are MDHEN and SYDVKM. This CDR3 is built from 14 residues. The junction had 4 bases not matched to a gene; V was cut back by 6 bases and J by 2 bases. The CDR3 DNA follows: TGTGCCAGCAGGAACAGGGGACGCAATCAGCCCCAGCATTTT. Protein: CASRNRGRNQPQHF.

This chain links TRBV7-9 with TRBJ2-7; D remains unclear. This CDR3 has 12 amino acids. Germline V gene sequence: CDR1 SEHNR, CDR2 FQNEAQ (reference sequence). Trimming cost V 3 bases and J 6 bases, with 9 bases left between them. This CDR3 reads CASSLYSGEQYF. In DNA form, the CDR3 reads TGTGCCAGCAGCTTGTACTCCGGCGAGCAGTACTTC.

This clone is labeled medium-sized. The rearrangement joins TRBV4-2 to TRBJ2-1, with D hard to call. Germline values: CDR1 LGHNA, CDR2 YNFKEQ. V lost 0 bases and J lost 9, with 12 bases in between. The CDR3 runs 14 residues. CDR3 loop: CASSQEDESAEQFF. The CDR3 region has the DNA TGTGCCAGCAGCCAAGAAGACGAGTCGGCTGAGCAGTTCTTC.

Written as DNA, the CDR3 is TGCAGCGTTGAGGAGGGGACCTCTGCTAGCTTTAACTATGGCTACACCTTC. Protein sequence: CSVEEGTSASFNYGYTF. V is TRBV29-1 and J is TRBJ1-2, with D perhaps matching TRBD1 (5 bases). The length of the CDR3 is 17 residues. CDR1 is SQVTM, CDR2 ANQGSEA, per germline. Trimming cost V 3 bases and J 1 base, with 21 bases left between them. The full variable domain, in which reference TRBV29-1 and TRBJ1-2 provide the parts outside the CDR3, is SAVISQKPSRDICQRGTSLTIQCQVDSQVTMMFWYRQQPGQSLTLIATANQGSEATYESGFVIDKFPISRPNLTFSTLTVSNMSPEDSSIYLCSVEEGTSASFNYGYTFGSGTRLTVV.